A selection of T cell receptor beta chains follows, all from one sample in a study of cytomegalovirus exposure and HLA in healthy donors. Using immunoSEQ multiplex PCR, the repertoire was profiled, and TCRdb retains in-frame clones only, with some absent. The sample includes 120,000 to 150,000 clones, approximately 79% of them seen just once. Sequencing used PBMCs. These TCRs come from a woman between 45 and 65 years old in good health and CMV-seropositive. CDR3s include the opening cysteine and the closing phenylalanine or tryptophan. Each record gives: D gene, J gene, clone size, V gene, CDR3 protein, CDR3 DNA. The D gene is left open where the match is weak. For some rows the clone size is stated as once, few or many, or as a class when expanded; others skip it.

>NA|TRBJ1-3|NA|TRBV18
CASSPGLGDSGNTIYF
TGTGCCAGCTCACCGGGCCTAGGGGACTCTGGAAACACCATATATTTT
>TRBD2|TRBJ2-1|once|TRBV7-3
CASSWGLAGVNEQFF
TGTGCCAGCAGCTGGGGACTAGCGGGGGTGAATGAGCAGTTCTTC
>NA|TRBJ2-4|NA|TRBV5-3
CARSPRGSPPKDIQYF
TGTGCCAGAAGCCCCCGAGGTTCGCCACCCAAGGACATTCAGTACTTC
>TRBD1|TRBJ2-5|NA|TRBV29-1
CSVRDRVKETQYF
TGCAGCGTGCGGGACAGGGTTAAGGAGACCCAGTACTTC
>TRBD1|TRBJ1-1|NA|TRBV2
CASSEEGQGAYWTEAFF
TGTGCCAGCAGTGAAGAGGGACAGGGGGCATATTGGACTGAAGCTTTCTTT
>NA|TRBJ2-3|NA|TRBV27
CASSPLGRTDTQYF
TGTGCCAGCAGTCCTTTGGGGCGCACAGATACGCAGTATTTT
>TRBD1|TRBJ2-1|NA|TRBV4-2
CASSPRPGQGDNEQFF
TGTGCCAGCAGCCCCCGACCGGGACAGGGGGACAATGAGCAGTTCTTC
>TRBD2|TRBJ2-2|NA|TRBV11-2
CASSSTSGGLGELFF
TGTGCCAGCAGTTCGACTAGCGGGGGGTTAGGGGAGCTGTTTTTT
>TRBD1|TRBJ2-1|NA|TRBV7-2
CASSSTGTAYNEQFF
TGTGCCAGCAGCTCCACCGGGACAGCTTACAATGAGCAGTTCTTC
>TRBD1|TRBJ2-7|once|TRBV7-9
CASSQGAYEQYF
TGTGCCAGCAGCCAGGGGGCTTACGAGCAGTACTTC
>NA|TRBJ1-5|NA|TRBV4-2
CASSPSEGNQPQHF
TGTGCCAGCAGCCCTTCGGAGGGCAATCAGCCCCAGCATTTT
>NA|TRBJ1-2|once|TRBV5-1
CASSFGVGRGYGYTF
TGCGCCAGCAGCTTCGGGGTAGGGAGGGGCTATGGCTACACCTTC
>NA|TRBJ2-2|NA|TRBV6-1
CASSPFGQNTGELFF
TGTGCCAGCAGTCCCTTTGGACAGAATACCGGGGAGCTGTTTTTT
>TRBD1|TRBJ1-1|NA|TRBV5-6
CASSLVSGGTEAFF
TGTGCCAGCAGCTTGGTTTCAGGGGGCACTGAAGCTTTCTTT
>NA|TRBJ2-7|NA|TRBV5-6
CASRVSTYEQYF
TGTGCCAGCCGGGTCAGCACCTACGAGCAGTACTTC
>NA|TRBJ1-6|NA|TRBV6-6
CASSYSPGDYNSPLHF
TGTGCCAGCAGTTACTCGCCAGGGGACTATAATTCACCCCTCCACTTT
>NA|TRBJ1-1|once|TRBV7-9
CASSLTTGLNTEAFF
TGTGCCAGCAGCCTCACTACAGGACTGAACACTGAAGCTTTCTTT
>NA|TRBJ1-3|once|TRBV7-2
CASSSLGAGGNTIYF
TGTGCCAGCAGCTCGTTAGGGGCGGGAGGAAACACCATATATTTT
>TRBD2|TRBJ2-1|NA|TRBV6-5
CASSRGTSGGEQFF
TGTGCCAGCAGTCGTGGGACTAGCGGGGGGGAGCAGTTCTTC
>TRBD1|TRBJ2-1|NA|TRBV7-7
CASSLDRGRNEQFF
TGTGCTAGCAGCTTAGACAGGGGGCGGAATGAGCAGTTCTTC
>NA|TRBJ1-1|NA|TRBV29-1
CSVESGQNTEAFF
TGCAGCGTTGAAAGTGGGCAGAACACTGAAGCTTTCTTT
>TRBD1|TRBJ2-5|NA|TRBV9
CASAPGTGETQYF
TGTGCCAGCGCGCCAGGGACAGGAGAGACCCAGTACTTC
>NA|TRBJ1-4|NA|TRBV7-9
CASSLSIQYNEKLFF
TGTGCCAGCAGCTTAAGTATACAGTATAATGAAAAACTGTTTTTT
>TRBD1|TRBJ1-5|NA|TRBV6-6
CASSGRLQGRFQPQHF
TGTGCCAGCAGCGGTAGACTACAGGGGAGGTTCCAGCCCCAGCATTTT
>NA|TRBJ1-1|NA|TRBV4-1
CASSQYRDGNTEAFF
TGCGCCAGCAGCCAATACAGGGATGGGAACACTGAAGCTTTCTTT
>NA|TRBJ1-2|NA|TRBV28
CASSFRDKRGYTF
TGTGCCAGCAGTTTTCGGGACAAGCGTGGCTACACCTTC
>TRBD2|TRBJ2-5|NA|TRBV14
CASSQVLAGQETQYF
TGTGCCAGCAGCCAAGTGCTAGCGGGGCAAGAGACCCAGTACTTC
>TRBD1|TRBJ1-2|NA|TRBV6-1
CASSRQGWDGYTF
TGTGCCAGCAGCCGACAGGGTTGGGATGGCTACACCTTC
>NA|TRBJ2-7|NA|TRBV13
CASSSSGHTYEQYF
TGTGCCAGCAGTTCATCGGGACATACCTACGAGCAGTACTTC
>TRBD1|TRBJ1-4|NA|TRBV4-2
CASSPGQGEKLFF
TGTGCCAGCAGCCCAGGACAGGGTGAAAAACTGTTTTTT
>NA|TRBJ2-1|NA|TRBV21-1
CASLSGTGKGNEQFF
TGTGCCAGTCTCTCTGGGACAGGGAAAGGGAATGAGCAGTTCTTC
>NA|TRBJ2-3|once|TRBV7-2
CASSSPDTPYTDTQYF
TGTGCCAGCAGCTCTCCGGACACACCATACACAGATACGCAGTATTTT
>TRBD1|TRBJ1-2|NA|TRBV4-3
CASSQDSGQGLGYTF
TGCGCCAGCAGCCAAGATTCAGGACAGGGGCTGGGCTACACCTTC
>NA|TRBJ1-2|once|TRBV7-8
CASSIVNYGYTF
TGTGCCAGCAGCATCGTGAACTATGGCTACACCTTC
>TRBD1|TRBJ1-5|NA|TRBV7-9
CASSLTGYQPQHF
TGTGCCAGCAGCCTGACAGGGTATCAGCCCCAGCATTTT
>TRBD1|TRBJ2-7|once|TRBV6-1
CASSEGGQGPYEQYF
TGTGCCAGCAGTGAAGGGGGACAGGGTCCCTACGAGCAGTACTTC
>NA|TRBJ1-6|NA|TRBV9
CASSVDRESSPLHF
TGTGCCAGCAGCGTAGACAGGGAGAGTTCACCCCTCCACTTT